A selection of T cell receptor beta chains follows, all from one sample in a study of vaccination and CD4 T cells after COVID-19. These receptors are not linked to any known antigen. TCRdb recomputed calls from the PCR reads with MiXCR, one row per CDR3 protein. This sample has about 7,100 distinct CDR3 sequences, with around two thirds found just once. Sequenced material: CD4+ T cells from blood, cultured in vitro. All receptors derive from a human donor who had recovered from COVID-19. Both conserved end residues are part of each CDR3. A D gene is named only where the DNA matches it firmly. Some rows have no size entry. The others give once, few or many, or a class for an expanded clone.

cdr3_nt cdr3_aa d_call v_call clone_size j_call
TGTGCCAGCAGCGGGGCGGGCGGGAGGACCCACAATGAGCAGTTCTTC CASSGAGGRTHNEQFF TRBD2 TRBV6-1 NA TRBJ2-1
TGTGCCTGGAGTTTGGCCCGGGGTGGGACCCAGTACTTC CAWSLARGGTQYF NA TRBV30 once TRBJ2-5
TGTGCCAGCAGCTCCCCCCCGGGTATCACTGAAGCTTTCTTT CASSSPPGITEAFF NA TRBV7-3 once TRBJ1-1
TGTGCCAGCATGCCCCGTATCAACTATGGCTACACCTTC CASMPRINYGYTF NA TRBV6-1 few TRBJ1-2
TGTGCCAGCAGTGTAGAGGGTACGGGTTCACCCCTCCACTTT CASSVEGTGSPLHF NA TRBV2 NA TRBJ1-6
TGCGCCAGCAGCCAGGGAGCGACAGATACGCAGTATTTT CASSQGATDTQYF NA TRBV4-1 NA TRBJ2-3
TGTGCCAGCAGCAAGGTGGCAGGGCAATTGCATCAGCCCCAGCATTTT CASSKVAGQLHQPQHF NA TRBV21-1 NA TRBJ1-5
TGCAGTGCTAGCCAGGGGGTTTCGCCCCAGCATTTT CSASQGVSPQHF TRBD1 TRBV20-1 few TRBJ1-5
TGTGCCAGCAGCTTAGGCAGGAACAGCGGGGAGCTGTTTTTT CASSLGRNSGELFF NA TRBV7-2 NA TRBJ2-2
TGTGCCAGCAGCCAGGACTATAACTACAATGAGCAGTTCTTC CASSQDYNYNEQFF NA TRBV11-3 NA TRBJ2-1
TGTGCCAGCAGCTTAGGAGGGTATACCTACGAGCAGTACTTC CASSLGGYTYEQYF NA TRBV7-2 NA TRBJ2-7
TGTGCCACCAGCAGAGATCTTGGGACTATTGGGGCCGAGCAGTACTTC CATSRDLGTIGAEQYF TRBD2 TRBV15 NA TRBJ2-7
TGTGCCAGCAGCGCCGGGACAAAACTGTTTTTT CASSAGTKLFF NA TRBV7-2 NA TRBJ1-4
TGTGCCAGCAGTTCGACAGGGGGCCGCCGCTATGGCTACACCTTC CASSSTGGRRYGYTF TRBD1 TRBV6-5 NA TRBJ1-2
TGTGCCAGCAGAACTAGCGGGGGGTCAAGCTCCTACAATGAGCAGCTCTTC CASRTSGGSSSYNEQLF TRBD2 TRBV2 NA TRBJ2-1